This T cell receptor (beta chain) originates from a study of vaccination effects on CD4 cells after COVID-19. Sequencing used immunoSEQ multiplex PCR; TCRdb keeps in-frame clones, though not all of them. Among about 66,000 clones listed, around 80% were seen once. CDR1 is ENHRY and CDR2 is SYGVKD in the germline V gene. This CDR3 spans 15 amino acids. The V gene lost 0 bases and the J gene lost 2 bases, with 8 bases spanning the gap. CD4+ T cells were isolated after nine to ten days of culture. Each person got two doses of an mRNA SARS-CoV-2 vaccine, BNT162b2 or mRNA-1273. Vaccinated recipients, who were negative for nucleocapsid antibodies, had no history of SARS-CoV-2 infection. The table lists this clone with a count of one. The antigen remains unidentified.

This TCR derives from a human donor who received a COVID-19 vaccine. The chain couples TRBV10-3 to TRBJ2-1, with D possibly being TRBD1 (6 bases). Sequences were derived from CD4+ T cells from PBMCs cultured without peptide, sampled after COVID-19 vaccination. This CDR3 reads CAISESGDTYNEQFF. CDR3 coding DNA: TGTGCCATCAGTGAGTCGGGGGACACCTACAATGAGCAGTTCTTC.